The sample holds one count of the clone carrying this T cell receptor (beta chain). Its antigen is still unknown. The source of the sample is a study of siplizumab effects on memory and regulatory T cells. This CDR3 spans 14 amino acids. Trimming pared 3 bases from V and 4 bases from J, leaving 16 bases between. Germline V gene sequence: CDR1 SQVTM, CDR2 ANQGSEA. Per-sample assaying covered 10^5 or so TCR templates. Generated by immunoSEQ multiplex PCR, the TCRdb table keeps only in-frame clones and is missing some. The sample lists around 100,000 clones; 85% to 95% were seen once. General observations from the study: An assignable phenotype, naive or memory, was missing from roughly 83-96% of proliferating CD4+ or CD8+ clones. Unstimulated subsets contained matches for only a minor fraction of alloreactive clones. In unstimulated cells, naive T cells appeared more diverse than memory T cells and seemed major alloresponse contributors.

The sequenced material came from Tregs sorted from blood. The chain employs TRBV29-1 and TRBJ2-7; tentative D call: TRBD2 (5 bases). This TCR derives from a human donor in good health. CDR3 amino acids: CSVDVSGNLYEQYF. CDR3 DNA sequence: TGCAGCGTTGATGTATCGGGAAATCTTTACGAGCAGTACTTC.